The rows below give T cell receptor beta chains drawn from one sample of a study of blood T cell repertoires in COVID-19. The assay was immunoSEQ multiplex PCR, and TCRdb's table has in-frame clones only and misses some. Found here are about 110,000 clones, under 80% of them singletons; the top ten hold roughly 19%. Sample: peripheral blood. These receptors were obtained from a man between 65 and 79 years old with active or convalescent COVID-19. Both conserved end residues are part of each CDR3. A D gene is named only where the DNA matches it firmly. Expanded clones get a size class; other rows say once, few or many, or leave the size out.

d_gene	abundance	len	v_gene	j_gene	CDR3aa	CDR3nt
TRBD1	-	15	TRBV18	TRBJ1-1	CASSATGTGGLEAFF	TGTGCCAGCTCAGCTACCGGGACAGGGGGCTTGGAAGCTTTCTTT
TRBD2	-	16	TRBV15	TRBJ2-7	CATSRAGTSGSAEQYF	TGTGCCACCAGCAGAGCCGGGACTAGCGGGAGCGCCGAGCAGTACTTC
-	-	14	TRBV7-9	TRBJ2-7	CASSLGADSYEQYF	TGTGCCAGCAGCTTAGGGGCAGACTCCTACGAGCAGTACTTC
-	-	14	TRBV6-6	TRBJ1-6	CATLGSTYNSPLHF	TGTGCCACCCTAGGTAGCACGTATAATTCACCCCTCCACTTT
TRBD1	-	18	TRBV5-1	TRBJ2-3	CASSFTHTPRQGTDTQYF	TGCGCCAGCAGCTTTACCCATACCCCGAGACAGGGGACAGATACGCAGTATTTT
-	-	11	TRBV3-1/TRBV3-2	TRBJ2-1	CASSQVEEQFF	TGTGCCAGCAGCCAAGTTGAGGAGCAGTTCTTC
-	-	14	TRBV5-1	TRBJ1-1	CASSSQGRDTEAFF	TGCGCCAGCAGCTCCCAGGGGAGGGACACTGAAGCTTTCTTT
-	-	14	TRBV20-1	TRBJ2-7	CSATEGLLSYEQYF	TGCAGTGCTACTGAGGGACTTTTGTCCTACGAGCAGTACTTC
-	few	17	TRBV3-1/TRBV3-2	TRBJ2-4	CASSQLRGGGQGNIQYF	TGTGCCAGCAGCCAACTCCGAGGGGGGGGCCAAGGAAACATTCAGTACTTC
TRBD2	-	15	TRBV5-1	TRBJ2-3	CASSFGTSGTDTQYF	TGCGCCAGCAGCTTCGGGACTAGCGGAACAGATACGCAGTATTTT
-	-	14	TRBV19	TRBJ1-2	CASSTTVELYGYTF	TGTGCCAGTAGTACCACCGTTGAGCTTTATGGCTACACCTTC
TRBD1	few	15	TRBV11-2	TRBJ1-2	CASSLGTGGSYGYTF	TGTGCCAGCAGCTTAGGGACAGGGGGGAGCTATGGCTACACCTTC
TRBD2	-	13	TRBV5-1	TRBJ2-3	CASNERGADTQYF	TGCGCCAGCAACGAGCGGGGGGCCGATACGCAGTATTTT
-	-	13	TRBV5-5	TRBJ1-1	CASSDSLNTEAFF	TGTGCCAGCTCGGACAGTTTGAACACTGAAGCTTTCTTT
-	-	14	TRBV6-5	TRBJ1-4	CASIHTGPGEKLFF	TGTGCCAGCATCCATACGGGTCCGGGTGAAAAACTGTTTTTT
-	-	15	TRBV6-5	TRBJ1-1	CASLPSGQLNTEAFF	TGTGCCAGCCTGCCAAGCGGGCAGTTGAACACTGAAGCTTTCTTT
TRBD2	-	12	TRBV28	TRBJ2-1	CASTPGRGEQFF	TGTGCCAGCACCCCCGGGCGGGGGGAGCAGTTCTTC
-	few	17	TRBV5-6	TRBJ1-2	CASSLVAGGGGADGYTF	TGTGCCAGCAGCCTGGTAGCGGGGGGCGGCGGAGCTGATGGCTACACCTTC
TRBD1	-	13	TRBV11-2	TRBJ1-1	CASSPGQGREAFF	TGTGCCAGCAGTCCTGGACAGGGGAGGGAAGCTTTCTTT
TRBD1	-	15	TRBV28	TRBJ2-4	CASSLRDRAQNIQYF	TGTGCCAGCAGTTTGAGGGACAGGGCCCAAAACATTCAGTACTTC
-	-	13	TRBV19	TRBJ2-7	CASSIARGYEQYF	TGTGCCAGTAGTATTGCCCGAGGCTACGAGCAGTACTTC
TRBD2	once	14	TRBV10-1	TRBJ2-1	CASSDGGSRNEQFF	TGCGCCAGCAGTGATGGCGGGAGTAGGAATGAGCAGTTCTTC